This entry concerns a single T cell receptor beta chain. The sample comes from a study of T cell repertoires in aging, cancer and after chemotherapy. The germline gives CDR1 SGHVS, CDR2 FNYEAQ. The CDR3 loop spans 19 amino acids. Trimming stripped 5 bases from V and 1 base from J, with 24 bases between. TCR beta rearrangements were amplified from peripheral blood genomic DNA. Multiplex touch-down PCR with TRB-A/B primers amplified rearranged V-D-J TRB sequences. TCRdb redid the calling of the multiplex PCR reads with MiXCR, one entry per CDR3 protein. The sample has about 3,300 distinct CDR3 sequences, under 40% seen once.

Input material: blood. V gene TRBV7-6 combines with J gene TRBJ1-3; TRBD1 is a possible D gene (6 bases). This TCR came from a human donor in good health. CDR3 amino acids: CASSPTEGVIRSSGNTIYF. Written as DNA, the CDR3 is TGTGCCAGCAGCCCAACGGAGGGGGTTATACGGAGTTCTGGAAACACCATATATTTT.